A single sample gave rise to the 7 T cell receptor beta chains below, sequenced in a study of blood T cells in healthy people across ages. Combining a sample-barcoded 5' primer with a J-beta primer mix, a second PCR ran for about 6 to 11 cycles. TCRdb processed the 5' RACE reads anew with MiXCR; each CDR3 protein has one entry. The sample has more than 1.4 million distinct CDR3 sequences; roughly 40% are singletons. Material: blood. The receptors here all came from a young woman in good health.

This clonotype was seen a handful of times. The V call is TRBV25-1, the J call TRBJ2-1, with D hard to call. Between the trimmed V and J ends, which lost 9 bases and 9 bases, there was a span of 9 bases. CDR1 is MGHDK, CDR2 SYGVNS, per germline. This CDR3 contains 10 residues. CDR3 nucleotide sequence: TGTGCCAGTGAAAGTGGTGAGCAGTTCTTC. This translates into CASESGEQFF.

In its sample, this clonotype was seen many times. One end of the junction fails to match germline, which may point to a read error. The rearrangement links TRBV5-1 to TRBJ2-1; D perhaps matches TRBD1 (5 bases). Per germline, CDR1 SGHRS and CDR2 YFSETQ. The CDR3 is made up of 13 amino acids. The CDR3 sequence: CASSLDSYNEQFF. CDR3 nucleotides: TGTGCCAGCAGCTTAGACAGCTACAATGAGCAGTTCTTC.

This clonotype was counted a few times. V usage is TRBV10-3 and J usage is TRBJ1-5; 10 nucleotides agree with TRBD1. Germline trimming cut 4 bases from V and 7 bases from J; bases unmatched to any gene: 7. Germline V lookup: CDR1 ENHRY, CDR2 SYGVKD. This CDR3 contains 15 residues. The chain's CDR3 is CAISVTGTGAQPQHF. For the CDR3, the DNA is TGTGCCATCAGTGTTACCGGGACAGGGGCCCAGCCCCAGCATTTT.

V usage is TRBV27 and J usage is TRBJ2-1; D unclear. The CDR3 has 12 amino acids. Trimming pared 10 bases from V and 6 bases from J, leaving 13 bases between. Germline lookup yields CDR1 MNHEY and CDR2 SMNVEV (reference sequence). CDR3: CATRRGTNEQFF. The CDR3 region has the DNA TGTGCCACCCGGCGAGGTACCAATGAGCAGTTCTTC.

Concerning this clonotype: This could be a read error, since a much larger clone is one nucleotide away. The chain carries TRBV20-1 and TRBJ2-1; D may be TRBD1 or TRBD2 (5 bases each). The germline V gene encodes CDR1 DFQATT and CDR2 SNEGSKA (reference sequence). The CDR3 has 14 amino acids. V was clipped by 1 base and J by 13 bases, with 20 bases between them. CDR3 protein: CSARARDPQETQFF. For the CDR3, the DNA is TGCAGTGCTAGAGCACGGGACCCACAAGAGACCCAGTTCTTC.

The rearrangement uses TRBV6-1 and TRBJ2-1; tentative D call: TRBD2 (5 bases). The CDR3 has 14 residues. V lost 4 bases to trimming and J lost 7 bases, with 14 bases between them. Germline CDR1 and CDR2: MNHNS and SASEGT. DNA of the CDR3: TGTGCCAGCAGTGCGGGCGACTATCGGAATGAGCAGTTCTTC. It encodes CASSAGDYRNEQFF.

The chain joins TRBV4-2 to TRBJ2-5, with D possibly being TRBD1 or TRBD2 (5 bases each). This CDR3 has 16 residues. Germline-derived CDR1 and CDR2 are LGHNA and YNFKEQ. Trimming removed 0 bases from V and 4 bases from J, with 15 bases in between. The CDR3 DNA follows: TGTGCCAGCAGCCAAGATGGTACTGGGGACGCAGAGACCCAGTACTTC. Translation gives CASSQDGTGDAETQYF.